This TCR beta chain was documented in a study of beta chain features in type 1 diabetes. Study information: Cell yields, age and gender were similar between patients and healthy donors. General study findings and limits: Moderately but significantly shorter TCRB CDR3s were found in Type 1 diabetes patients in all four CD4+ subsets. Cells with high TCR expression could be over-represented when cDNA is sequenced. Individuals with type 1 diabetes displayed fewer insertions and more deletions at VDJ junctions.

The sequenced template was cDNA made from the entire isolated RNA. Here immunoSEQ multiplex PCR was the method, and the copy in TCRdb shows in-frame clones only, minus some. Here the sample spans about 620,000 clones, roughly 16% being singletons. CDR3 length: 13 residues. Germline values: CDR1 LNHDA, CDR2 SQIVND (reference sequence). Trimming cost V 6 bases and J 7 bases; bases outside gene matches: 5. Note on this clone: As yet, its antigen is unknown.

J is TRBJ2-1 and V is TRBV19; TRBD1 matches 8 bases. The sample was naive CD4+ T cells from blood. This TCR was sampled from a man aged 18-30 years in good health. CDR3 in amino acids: CASSRTGRNEQFF. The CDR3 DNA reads TGTGCCAGTAGCCGGACAGGGAGGAATGAGCAGTTCTTC.